The 31 T cell receptor beta chains given below trace back to one sample, sequenced in a study of CD8+CD57+ T cells in acquired aplastic anemia. Using genomic DNA as the template, TCR beta VDJ and CDR3 profiling was carried out. One entry per CDR3 protein results from TCRdb running MiXCR on the reads. Of roughly 170,000 distinct CDR3 sequences in the sample, about three fifths were seen once. Sequencing was done on a sample of sorted CD4+, CD8+, or CD8+CD57+ T cells (not recorded which) from PBMCs. The receptor set was obtained from a human donor in good health.

The V gene is TRBV9, the J gene TRBJ1-6; 10 bases line up with TRBD1. This CDR3 is 15 amino acids long. V trimming: 4 bases; J trimming: 7 bases; junction bases outside the gene matches: 5. CDR1 and CDR2 (germline): SGDLS, YYNGEE. The CDR3 DNA reads as TGTGCCAGCAGCCCCGTGGGACAGGGGAATTCACCCCTCCACTTT. Translating gives CASSPVGQGNSPLHF.

V usage is TRBV9 and J usage is TRBJ1-3; unclear D gene. Germline assignment: CDR1 SGDLS and CDR2 YYNGEE. The CDR3 covers 15 residues. Trimming took 0 bases from V and 1 from J, leaving 8 bases between them. CDR3 DNA: TGTGCCAGCAGCGTAGGAGGGTTTTCTGGAAACACCATATATTTT. Translation gives CASSVGGFSGNTIYF.

CDR3 in amino acids: CASSPDGLTDTQYF. Written as DNA, the CDR3 is TGCGCCAGCAGCCCAGACGGACTCACAGATACGCAGTACTTC. The V gene is TRBV4-3, the J gene TRBJ2-5; the D gene is possibly TRBD2 (5 bases). The germline V and J ends were trimmed by 4 bases and 11 bases, with 20 bases remaining between them. Germline V CDR1 and CDR2: LGHNA, YSLEER. The CDR3 covers 14 residues.

Note on this clonotype: Its ends do not fully match the called genes, so a read error is possible. The chain carries TRBV10-1 and TRBJ1-4; 7 bases line up with TRBD1. CDR3 size: 14 residues. Per germline, CDR1 WNHNN and CDR2 SYGVQD (reference sequence). The CDR3 protein is CASSPRGTNERLFF. In nucleotides, the CDR3 is TGCGCCAGCAGTCCCAGGGGGACTAATGAAAGACTGTTTTTT.

V gene TRBV24-1 combines with J gene TRBJ2-2; D may be TRBD1 (6 bases). Between the trimmed V and J ends, which lost 11 bases and 5 bases, there was a span of 20 bases. The germline V gene has CDR1 KGHDR and CDR2 SFDVKD. The CDR3 has 15 residues. The CDR3 nucleotides read TGTGCCAGCAGCCCCTTATACAGGGAAACCGGGGAGCTGTTTTTT. This encodes CASSPLYRETGELFF.

A note on this clonotype: The junction departs from germline at one end; a sequencing error may be responsible. The chain recombines TRBV19 with TRBJ2-1, with 12 bases aligning to TRBD1. CDR1 and CDR2 (germline): LNHDA, SQIVND (reference sequence). CDR3 length: 18 amino acids. CDR3 region: CASIPGTGGTSSYNEQFF. Written as DNA, the CDR3 is TGTGCCAGCATCCCCGGGACAGGGGGCACCAGCTCCTACAATGAGCAGTTTTTC.

Remarks on this clonotype: Germline is not matched at one junction end, which may reflect a read error. This chain joins TRBV5-1 and TRBJ1-2; the D gene is possibly TRBD1 (5 bases). This CDR3 has 14 residues. CDR1 is SGHRS, CDR2 YFSETQ, per germline. CDR3 region: CASSLVLQGDGYTF. Written as DNA, the CDR3 is TGTGCCAGCAGCTTAGTCCTTCAGGGCGATGGCTACACCTTC. The full variable domain, its missing parts supplied by reference TRBV5-1 and TRBJ1-2, is KAGVTQTPRYLIKTRGQQVTLSCSPISGHRSVSWYQQTPGQGLQFLFEYFSETQRNKGNFPGRFSGRQFSNSRSEMNVSTLELGDSALYLCASSLVLQGDGYTFGSGTRLTVV.

In regard to this clonotype: One end of the junction is discordant with germline, which a read error may explain. The chain links TRBV19 to TRBJ1-5; TRBD1 is a possible D gene (5 bases). Germline values: CDR1 LNHDA, CDR2 SQIVND (reference sequence). The CDR3 has 14 residues. The CDR3 spells CASRIGANNQPQHF. In nucleotides, the CDR3 is TGTGCCAGTAGAATAGGGGCGAACAATCAGCCCCAGCATTTT.

The V call is TRBV24-1, the J call TRBJ2-7, with D unclear. Germline V CDR1 and CDR2: KGHDR, SFDVKD. The CDR3 is made up of 14 amino acids. Trimming pared 3 bases from V and 2 bases from J, leaving 10 bases between. CDR3 in amino acids: CATSDPIDPYEQYF. CDR3 bases: TGTGCCACCAGTGATCCTATCGACCCCTACGAGCAGTACTTC.

The chain recombines TRBV10-3 with TRBJ2-7; D might be TRBD2 (6 bases). V lost 6 bases, J lost 3 bases, and 15 bases lay in between. CDR3 length: 14 amino acids. Germline V gene data show CDR1 as ENHRY and CDR2 as SYGVKD. CDR3 region: CAISPGLQGYEQYF. The CDR3 DNA follows: TGTGCCATCAGCCCGGGACTCCAAGGCTACGAGCAGTACTTC.

CDR3 nucleotide sequence: TGTGCCAGCAGTCACCGTACCGGGACAGGCTACAATGAGCAGTTCTTC. Amino acid sequence: CASSHRTGTGYNEQFF. The V call is TRBV11-2, the J call TRBJ2-1, with 8 bases identical to TRBD1. The junction had 10 bases not matched to a gene; V was cut back by 6 bases and J by 3 bases. Germline V lookup: CDR1 SGHAT, CDR2 FQNNGV. This CDR3 is 16 amino acids long.

The chain recombines TRBV20-1 with TRBJ2-7, with 7 bases fitting TRBD2. V was pared by 0 bases and J by 0 bases, with 5 bases of the junction left unmatched. CDR1 is DFQATT and CDR2 is SNEGSKA in the germline V gene (reference sequence). The CDR3 is 15 amino acids. CDR3 sequence reads: CSARELGGGSYEQYF. CDR3 nucleotides: TGCAGTGCTAGAGAGCTGGGGGGGGGCTCCTACGAGCAGTACTTC.

CDR3 in DNA: TGTGCCAGTAGTCCCTTTCAGGGGGCACGGACAGATACGCAGTATTTT. This translates into CASSPFQGARTDTQYF. The V and J genes are TRBV19 and TRBJ2-3; 8 bases align to TRBD1. Trimming at V came to 5 bases and at J to 3 bases, leaving 10 bases not matched to a gene. The CDR3 runs 16 residues. Germline V gene lookup returns CDR1 LNHDA and CDR2 SQIVND (reference sequence).

This clonotype was recorded at least ten times. The V gene is TRBV7-6, the J gene TRBJ2-2; D uncertain. From germline, CDR1 is SGHVS and CDR2 FNYEAQ. The length of the CDR3 is 11 residues. Trimming pared 5 bases from V and 5 bases from J, leaving 3 bases between. The CDR3 sequence: CASSPTGELFF. CDR3 nucleotide sequence: TGTGCCAGCAGCCCAACCGGGGAGCTGTTTTTT.

The sample holds many counts of this clonotype. The chain has TRBV11-3 and TRBJ2-7; the match to TRBD2 covers 13 bases. CDR1 and CDR2 (germline): SGHNT, YENEEA. The junction had 9 bases not matched to a gene; V was cut back by 5 bases and J by 5 bases. The CDR3 sequence is 16 residues long. The CDR3 DNA reads as TGTGCCAGCAGCCCCAGGACTAGCGGGAGATTGAACGAGCAGTACTTC. This translates into CASSPRTSGRLNEQYF.

This clonotype showed up just once. The chain joins TRBV5-1 to TRBJ1-3; D remains unclear. CDR1 is SGHRS and CDR2 is YFSETQ in the germline V gene. Trimming pared 4 bases from V and 2 bases from J, leaving 10 bases between. This CDR3 has 14 amino acids. The CDR3 bases are TGCGCCAGCAGCGATGGCGCAGCTGGAAACACCATATATTTT. Protein: CASSDGAAGNTIYF.

The rearrangement uses TRBV14 and TRBJ2-7; 7 bases agree with TRBD1. Germline V lookup: CDR1 SGHDN, CDR2 FVKESK. The CDR3 has 16 residues. Trimming took 4 bases from V and 5 from J; bases not matched to a gene: 14. The CDR3 reads CASSPIWTGVNHEQYF. In DNA form, the CDR3 reads TGTGCCAGCAGCCCTATATGGACAGGAGTTAACCACGAGCAGTACTTC.

This clonotype was recorded at least ten times. The chain links TRBV25-1 to TRBJ2-1; 8 bases fit TRBD2. Germline V gene data show CDR1 as MGHDK and CDR2 as SYGVNS. The trim removed 7 bases at V and 6 bases at J, leaving 5 bases unmatched. This CDR3 has 13 residues. CDR3 sequence reads: CASKGLGVNEQFF. The CDR3 region has the DNA TGTGCCAGCAAGGGACTAGGAGTCAATGAGCAGTTCTTC.

The genes are TRBV24-1 and TRBJ1-2; the D gene is possibly TRBD1 (5 bases). CDR1 KGHDR and CDR2 SFDVKD come from the germline V gene. The V end lost 3 bases, the J end lost 2 bases, and 12 bases lay between the germline ends. The CDR3 covers 15 residues. In DNA, the CDR3 is TGTGCCACCAGTGATCCGATGACAGCGAACTATGGCTACACCTTC. Its translation: CATSDPMTANYGYTF.

This clonotype was detected a few times. The V and J genes are TRBV20-1 and TRBJ2-1, with 7 positions matching TRBD1. The CDR3 consists of 14 residues. V lost 1 base to trimming and J lost 4 bases; unmatched junction nucleotides: 4. From germline, CDR1 is DFQATT and CDR2 SNEGSKA (reference sequence). Here the CDR3 reads CSARGTGKYNEQFF. CDR3 sequence (DNA): TGCAGTGCTAGAGGGACAGGCAAATACAATGAGCAGTTCTTC.

The chain joins TRBV7-6 to TRBJ2-2; possibly TRBD2 for D (5 bases). The CDR3 contains 15 residues. V gave up 4 bases and J gave up 4 bases, with 13 bases separating them. Germline V gene data show CDR1 as SGHVS and CDR2 as FNYEAQ. The CDR3 protein is CASSSWTGSTGELFF. CDR3 DNA sequence: TGTGCCAGCAGCTCCTGGACTGGTTCCACCGGGGAGCTGTTTTTT.

There are a few counts of this clonotype. The chain has TRBV9 and TRBJ1-6; D call uncertain. The length of the CDR3 is 14 residues. Germline V gene data show CDR1 as SGDLS and CDR2 as YYNGEE. V gave up 0 bases and J gave up 10 bases, with 11 bases separating them. Here the CDR3 reads CASSVAATDSPLHF. Written as DNA, the CDR3 is TGTGCCAGCAGCGTAGCTGCTACTGACTCACCCCTCCACTTT.

This chain connects TRBV20-1 to TRBJ1-1; D unclear. Germline-derived CDR1 and CDR2 are DFQATT and SNEGSKA (reference sequence). This CDR3 comprises 14 residues. Deletions cut 3 bases from V and 0 bases from J, with 11 bases between. The CDR3 DNA sequence: TGCAGTGCTAGTGTGATCAGCCTGAACACTGAAGCTTTCTTT. This translates into CSASVISLNTEAFF.

This clonotype was seen many times. The genes are TRBV20-1 and TRBJ1-1; D gene uncertain. Germline V gene sequence: CDR1 DFQATT, CDR2 SNEGSKA (reference sequence). The V and J ends lost 0 bases and 4 bases respectively, with 6 bases between them. The CDR3 extends over 12 amino acids. The CDR3: CSAREGFTEAFF. DNA for the CDR3: TGCAGTGCTAGAGAGGGATTCACTGAAGCTTTCTTT.

The chain couples TRBV29-1 to TRBJ1-2; TRBD1 matches 8 bases. Germline V gene sequence: CDR1 SQVTM, CDR2 ANQGSEA. CDR3 length: 13 residues. V lost 4 bases to trimming and J lost 3 bases; unmatched junction nucleotides: 4. CDR3 loop: CSVVTGGYYGYTF. CDR3 coding DNA: TGCAGCGTTGTTACAGGGGGGTACTATGGCTACACCTTC.

A remark on this clonotype: The junction shows a germline mismatch at one end, possibly a read error. CDR3 bases: TGTGCTAGCAGCTCTGAGCGCGGGGAGCTGTTTTTT. Translation gives CASSSERGELFF. V is TRBV7-7 and J is TRBJ2-2; D unclear. The CDR3 loop spans 12 amino acids. Per the germline V gene, CDR1 is SSHAT and CDR2 is FNYEAQ (reference sequence).

Details on this clonotype: Here the CDR3 omits its conserved ending phenylalanine or tryptophan, so a read error is the likely source. V usage is TRBV25-1 and J usage is TRBJ2-5; no definite D call. The V gene's germline CDR1 is MGHDK and CDR2 SYGVNS. This CDR3 comprises 11 residues. The germline V and J ends were trimmed by 6 bases and 7 bases, with 9 bases remaining between them. CDR3 residues: CASSASGTQYL. The CDR3 DNA sequence: TGTGCCAGCAGCGCTTCTGGGACCCAGTACCTC.

This chain uses TRBV4-1 with TRBJ2-7, with TRBD2 matching over 12 bases. CDR3 length: 18 amino acids. The germline V gene encodes CDR1 MGHRA and CDR2 YSYEKL. The V segment lost 0 bases and the J segment 6 bases; nucleotides outside the gene matches: 12. The CDR3 DNA reads as TGCGCCAGCAGCCAAGACTGTCTAGCGGGAGGGCCCGATTGCGAGCAGTACTTC. This gives the protein CASSQDCLAGGPDCEQYF.

The genes are TRBV6-4 and TRBJ1-2; 8 bases line up with TRBD1. Per the germline V gene, CDR1 is MRHNA and CDR2 is SNTAGT. V trimming: 5 bases; J trimming: 8 bases; junction bases outside the gene matches: 7. The CDR3 runs to 13 residues. The CDR3: CASSTGTGVGYTF. The CDR3 region has the DNA TGTGCCAGCAGTACCGGGACAGGAGTCGGCTACACCTTC.

The gene calls are TRBV19 and TRBJ1-2, with 7 bases fitting TRBD1. Unmatched junction bases numbered 7, after V lost 6 bases and J lost 6 bases. The V gene's germline CDR1 is LNHDA and CDR2 SQIVND (reference sequence). The CDR3 length is 13 residues. The CDR3 nucleotides are TGTGCCAGTAGCCTGAGACAGGGTAATGGCTACACCTTC. It encodes CASSLRQGNGYTF.

The V gene is TRBV9, the J gene TRBJ2-3; TRBD2 agrees at 14 bases. V lost 3 bases and J lost 5; bases outside the gene matches: 5. CDR3 length equals 16 residues. Germline assignment: CDR1 SGDLS and CDR2 YYNGEE. The CDR3 DNA is TGTGCCAGCAGCGGACTAGCGGGAGGGATCATAGATACGCAGTATTTT. This gives the protein CASSGLAGGIIDTQYF.